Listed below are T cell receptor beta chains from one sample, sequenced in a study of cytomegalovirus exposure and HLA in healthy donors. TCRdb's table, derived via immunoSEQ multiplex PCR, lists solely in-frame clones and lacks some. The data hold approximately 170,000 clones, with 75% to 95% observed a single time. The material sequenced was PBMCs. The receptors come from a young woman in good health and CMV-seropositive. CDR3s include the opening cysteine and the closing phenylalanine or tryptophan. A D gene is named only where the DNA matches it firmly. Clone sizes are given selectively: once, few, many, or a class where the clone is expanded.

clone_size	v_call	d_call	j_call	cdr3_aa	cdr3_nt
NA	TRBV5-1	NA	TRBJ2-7	CASSLHAQVSSYEQYF	TGCGCCAGCAGCCTCCACGCCCAGGTCAGCTCCTACGAGCAGTACTTC
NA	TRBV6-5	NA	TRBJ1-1	CASSYGGGNTEAFF	TGTGCCAGCAGTTACGGAGGCGGGAACACTGAAGCTTTCTTT
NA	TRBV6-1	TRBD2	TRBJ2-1	CASSEMFGSGSKQFF	TGTGCCAGCAGTGAAATGTTTGGGAGCGGGAGCAAGCAGTTCTTC
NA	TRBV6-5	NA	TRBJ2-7	CASSYNRDAYEQYF	TGTGCCAGCAGTTACAACAGGGACGCCTACGAGCAGTACTTC
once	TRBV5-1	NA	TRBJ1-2	CASSGGASTSYGYTF	TGCGCCAGCAGCGGAGGCGCGTCAACTTCCTATGGCTACACCTTC
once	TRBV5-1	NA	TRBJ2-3	CASSLASGSGADTQYF	TGCGCCAGCAGCTTGGCCTCCGGGAGCGGTGCAGATACGCAGTATTTT
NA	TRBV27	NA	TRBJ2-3	CASTLSSGSTNTQYF	TGTGCCAGCACGCTGAGCAGCGGTTCCACGAATACGCAGTATTTT
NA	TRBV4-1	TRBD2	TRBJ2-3	CASSQGGGGADTQYF	TGCGCCAGCAGCCAAGGTGGCGGGGGGGCAGATACGCAGTATTTT
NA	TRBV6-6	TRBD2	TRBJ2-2	CASSEIAGRPTGELFF	TGTGCCAGCAGCGAAATAGCGGGGCGCCCCACCGGGGAGCTGTTTTTT
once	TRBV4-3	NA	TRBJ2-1	CASSQDPGSQGRHEQFF	TGCGCCAGCAGCCAAGACCCGGGATCCCAGGGGCGACATGAGCAGTTCTTC
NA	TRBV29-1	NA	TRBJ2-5	CSVDNGSADETQYF	TGCAGCGTTGATAACGGGAGTGCGGATGAGACCCAGTACTTC
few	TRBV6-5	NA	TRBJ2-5	CASSSEAETQYF	TGTGCCAGCAGTTCTGAGGCGGAGACCCAGTACTTC
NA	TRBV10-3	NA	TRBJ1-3	CAARGGSGNTIYF	TGTGCCGCCAGGGGCGGATCTGGAAACACCATATATTTT
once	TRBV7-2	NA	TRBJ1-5	CASSLQGTYSNQPQHF	TGTGCCAGCAGCCTACAGGGCACCTATAGCAATCAGCCCCAGCATTTT
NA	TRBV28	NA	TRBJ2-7	CASNRAGFTQYF	TGTGCCAGCAATCGAGCGGGCTTCACCCAGTACTTC
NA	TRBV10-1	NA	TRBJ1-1	CASSQNTEAFF	TGCGCCAGCAGTCAGAACACTGAAGCTTTCTTT
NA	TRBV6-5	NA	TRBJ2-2	CASRRDTGELFF	TGTGCCAGCAGGCGGGACACCGGGGAGCTGTTTTTT
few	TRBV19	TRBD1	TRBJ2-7	CASSMGQGWEQYF	TGTGCCAGTAGTATGGGACAGGGGTGGGAGCAGTACTTC
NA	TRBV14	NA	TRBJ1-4	CASSQVHIATNEKLFF	TGTGCCAGCAGCCAAGTCCACATCGCAACTAATGAAAAACTGTTTTTT
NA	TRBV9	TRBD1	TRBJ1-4	CASSARWDRGGDEKLFF	TGTGCCAGCAGCGCCCGCTGGGACAGGGGTGGTGATGAAAAACTGTTTTTT
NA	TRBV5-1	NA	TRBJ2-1	CASSFRTGPTEQFF	TGCGCCAGCAGCTTTCGGACTGGACCCACCGAGCAGTTCTTC
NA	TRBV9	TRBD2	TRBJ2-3	CASSATLGTSGGRSTDTQYF	TGTGCCAGCAGCGCAACCCTTGGGACTAGCGGGGGGCGAAGCACAGATACGCAGTATTTT
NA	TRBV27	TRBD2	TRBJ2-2	CASSLVGTSWTGELFF	TGTGCCAGCAGTCTAGTCGGGACTAGCTGGACCGGGGAGCTGTTTTTT
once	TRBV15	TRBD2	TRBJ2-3	CATSGLAGPFSTDTQYF	TGTGCCACCAGCGGACTAGCGGGGCCCTTTAGCACAGATACGCAGTATTTT
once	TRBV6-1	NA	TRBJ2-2	CATGESVLRELFF	TGTGCCACAGGGGAATCCGTCCTCCGGGAGCTGTTTTTT
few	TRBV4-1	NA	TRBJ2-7	CASSQESSWEQYF	TGCGCCAGCAGCCAAGAGAGTAGCTGGGAGCAGTACTTC
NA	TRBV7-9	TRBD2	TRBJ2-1	CASSKTSGVTRYNEQFF	TGTGCCAGCAGCAAGACTAGCGGGGTTACCCGCTACAATGAGCAGTTCTTC
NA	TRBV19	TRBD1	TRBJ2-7	CASSIVTGDYEQYF	TGTGCCAGTAGTATCGTCACAGGGGACTACGAGCAGTACTTC
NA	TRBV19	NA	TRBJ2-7	CASSISSDEQYF	TGTGCCAGTAGTATCTCCTCGGACGAGCAGTACTTC
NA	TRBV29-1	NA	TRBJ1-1	CSVGFRSTEAFF	TGCAGCGTTGGTTTCCGGTCCACTGAAGCTTTCTTT
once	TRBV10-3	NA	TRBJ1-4	CATLPGGVGEKLFF	TGTGCCACGCTTCCGGGGGGCGTTGGTGAAAAACTGTTTTTT
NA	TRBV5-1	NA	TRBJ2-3	CASSFGFPRADTQYF	TGCGCCAGCAGCTTCGGCTTCCCCAGGGCAGATACGCAGTATTTT
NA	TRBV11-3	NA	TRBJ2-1	CASSLRGDNEQFF	TGTGCCAGCAGCTTACGGGGAGACAATGAGCAGTTCTTC
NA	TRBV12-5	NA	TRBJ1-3	CASGLPLTGSSFKNSGNTIYF	TGTGCTAGTGGTTTGCCGCTCACAGGGTCTAGTTTTAAAAACTCTGGAAACACCATATATTTT
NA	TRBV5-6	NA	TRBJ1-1	CASSLALEEEAFF	TGTGCCAGCAGCTTGGCCCTGGAGGAGGAAGCTTTCTTT
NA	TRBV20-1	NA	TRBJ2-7	CSASVGYEQYF	TGCAGTGCTAGTGTCGGCTACGAGCAGTACTTC
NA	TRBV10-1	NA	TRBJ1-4	CASRGSGYGEKLFF	TGCGCCAGCAGGGGGAGTGGGTACGGTGAAAAACTGTTTTTT
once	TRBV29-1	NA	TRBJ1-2	CSVEVTGTYGYTF	TGCAGCGTTGAAGTTACAGGAACCTATGGCTACACCTTC
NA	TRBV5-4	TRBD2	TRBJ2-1	CASRTSTSGGAYNEQFF	TGTGCCAGCAGAACATCGACTAGCGGGGGAGCCTACAATGAGCAGTTCTTC
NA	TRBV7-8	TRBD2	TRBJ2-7	CASSPKTSGRLSSYEQYF	TGTGCCAGCAGCCCCAAGACTAGCGGGAGGCTCAGTAGCTACGAGCAGTACTTC
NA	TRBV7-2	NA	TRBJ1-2	CASSPSVGNGYTF	TGTGCCAGCAGCCCATCGGTCGGGAATGGCTACACCTTC
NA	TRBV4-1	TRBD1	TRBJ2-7	CASSQSQGVSYEQYF	TGCGCCAGCAGCCAAAGTCAGGGGGTGTCCTACGAGCAGTACTTC
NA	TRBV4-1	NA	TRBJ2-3	CASSQIDSNTQYF	TGCGCCAGCAGCCAGATCGACTCGAATACGCAGTATTTT
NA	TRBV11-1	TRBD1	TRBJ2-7	CASSLVGQGAREQYF	TGTGCCAGCAGCTTAGTCGGACAGGGGGCGCGGGAGCAGTACTTC
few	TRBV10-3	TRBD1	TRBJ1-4	CAISAKTGGTNEKLFF	TGTGCCATCAGCGCCAAAACAGGGGGAACTAATGAAAAACTGTTTTTT
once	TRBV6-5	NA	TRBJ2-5	CASNSDYQETQYF	TGTGCCAGCAACTCGGACTACCAAGAGACCCAGTACTTC
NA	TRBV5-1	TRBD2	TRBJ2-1	CASSPRTSGVPTDEQFF	TGCGCCAGCAGCCCGAGGACTAGCGGGGTACCTACCGATGAGCAGTTCTTC
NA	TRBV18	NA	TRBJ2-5	CATVPSVQETQYF	TGTGCCACCGTGCCTAGCGTCCAAGAGACCCAGTACTTC
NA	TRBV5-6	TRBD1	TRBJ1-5	CASSRVSGGDGQPQHF	TGTGCCAGCAGCAGAGTATCAGGGGGCGATGGTCAGCCCCAGCATTTT
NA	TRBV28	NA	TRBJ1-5	CASSLSRHQHF	TGTGCCAGCAGTTTATCCAGACACCAGCATTTT
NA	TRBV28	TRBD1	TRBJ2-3	CASSSPGQGARDTQYF	TGTGCCAGCAGTTCCCCCGGACAGGGGGCTAGAGATACGCAGTATTTT
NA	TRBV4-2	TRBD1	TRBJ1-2	CASTGTGLRGYTF	TGTGCCAGCACTGGGACAGGCTTAAGGGGCTACACCTTC
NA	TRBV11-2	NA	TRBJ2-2	CASSLEPRGTGELFF	TGTGCCAGCAGCTTAGAGCCCCGGGGCACCGGGGAGCTGTTTTTT
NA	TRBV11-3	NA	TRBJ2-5	CASSPGGQETQYF	TGTGCCAGCAGCCCCGGAGGGCAAGAGACCCAGTACTTC
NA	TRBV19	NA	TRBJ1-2	CAGLKAGYGYTF	TGTGCCGGCTTGAAGGCGGGCTATGGCTACACCTTC
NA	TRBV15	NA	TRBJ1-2	CATSRDVAGNYGYTF	TGTGCCACCAGCAGAGATGTGGCCGGGAACTATGGCTACACCTTC
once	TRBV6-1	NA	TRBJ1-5	CASRRDQAMNQPQHF	TGTGCCAGCAGACGCGACCAGGCTATGAATCAGCCCCAGCATTTT
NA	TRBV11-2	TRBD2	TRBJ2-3	CASSLNRLAEEDTDTQYF	TGTGCCAGCAGCTTAAACCGGCTAGCGGAGGAAGACACAGATACGCAGTATTTT
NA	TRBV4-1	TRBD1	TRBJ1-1	CASSQGVSTGDTEAFF	TGCGCCAGCAGCCAAGGGGTAAGCACAGGGGACACTGAAGCTTTCTTT
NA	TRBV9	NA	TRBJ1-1	CASSPQDNSEAFF	TGTGCCAGCAGCCCCCAGGACAACTCTGAAGCTTTCTTT